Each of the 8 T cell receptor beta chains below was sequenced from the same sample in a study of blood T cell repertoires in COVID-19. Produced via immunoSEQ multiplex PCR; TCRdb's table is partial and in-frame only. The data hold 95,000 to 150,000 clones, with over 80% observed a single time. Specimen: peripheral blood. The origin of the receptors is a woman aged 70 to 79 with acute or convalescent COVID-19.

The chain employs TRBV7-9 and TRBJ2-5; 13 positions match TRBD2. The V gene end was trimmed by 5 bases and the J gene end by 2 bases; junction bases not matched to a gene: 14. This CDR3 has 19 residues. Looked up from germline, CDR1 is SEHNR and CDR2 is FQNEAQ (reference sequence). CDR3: CASSPTPQGTSGAQETQYF. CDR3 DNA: TGTGCCAGCAGCCCAACGCCCCAAGGGACTAGCGGGGCTCAAGAGACCCAGTACTTC.

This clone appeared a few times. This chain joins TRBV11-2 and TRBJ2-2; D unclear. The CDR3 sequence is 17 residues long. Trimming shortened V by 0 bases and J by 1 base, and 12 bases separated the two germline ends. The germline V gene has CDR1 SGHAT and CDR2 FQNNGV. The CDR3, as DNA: TGTGCCAGCAGCTTAGATCGTCGAGGTGGGAACACCGGGGAGCTGTTTTTT. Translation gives CASSLDRRGGNTGELFF.

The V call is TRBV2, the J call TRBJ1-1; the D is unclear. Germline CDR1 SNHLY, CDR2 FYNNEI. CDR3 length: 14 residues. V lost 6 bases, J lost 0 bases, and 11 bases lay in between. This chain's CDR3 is CASRADGMNTEAFF. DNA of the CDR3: TGTGCCAGCAGAGCGGACGGGATGAACACTGAAGCTTTCTTT.

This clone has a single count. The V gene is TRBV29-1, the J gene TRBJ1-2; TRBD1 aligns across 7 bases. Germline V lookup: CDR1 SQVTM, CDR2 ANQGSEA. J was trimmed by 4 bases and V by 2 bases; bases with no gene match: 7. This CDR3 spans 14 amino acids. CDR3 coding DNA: TGCAGCGTTGAAAGACCGACAGGGCCCTATGGCTACACCTTC. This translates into CSVERPTGPYGYTF.

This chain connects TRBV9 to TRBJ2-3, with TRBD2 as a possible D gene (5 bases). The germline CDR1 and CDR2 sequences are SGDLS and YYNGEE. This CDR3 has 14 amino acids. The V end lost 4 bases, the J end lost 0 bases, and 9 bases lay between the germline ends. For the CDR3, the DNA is TGTGCCAGCAGCCCACGACTAAGCACAGATACGCAGTATTTT. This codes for CASSPRLSTDTQYF.

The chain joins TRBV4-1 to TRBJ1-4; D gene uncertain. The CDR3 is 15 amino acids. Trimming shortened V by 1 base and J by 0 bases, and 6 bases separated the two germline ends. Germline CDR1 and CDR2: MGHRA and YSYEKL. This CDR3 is CASSQGTATNEKLFF. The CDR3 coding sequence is TGCGCCAGCAGCCAAGGAACAGCAACTAATGAAAAACTGTTTTTT.

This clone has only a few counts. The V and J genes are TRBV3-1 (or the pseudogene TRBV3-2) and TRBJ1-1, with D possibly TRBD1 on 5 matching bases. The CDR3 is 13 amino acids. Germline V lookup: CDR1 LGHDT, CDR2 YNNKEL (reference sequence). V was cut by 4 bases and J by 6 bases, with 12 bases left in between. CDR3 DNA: TGTGCCAGCAGCCCCCATGGGGGGGCTGAAGCTTTCTTT. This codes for CASSPHGGAEAFF.

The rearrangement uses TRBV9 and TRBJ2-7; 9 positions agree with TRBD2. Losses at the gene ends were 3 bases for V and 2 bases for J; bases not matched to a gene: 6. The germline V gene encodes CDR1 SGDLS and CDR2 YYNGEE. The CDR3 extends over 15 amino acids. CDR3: CASSESGGNAYEQYF. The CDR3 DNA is TGTGCCAGCAGCGAAAGCGGGGGGAACGCCTACGAGCAGTACTTC.